This T cell receptor beta chain was retrieved from a study of identical twins' blood T cells. Study observations and caveats: Twins reportedly had markedly more similar V usage than unrelated donors, even among out-of-frame TCRbeta clonotypes. Shared CDR3 clonotype counts tracked mainly the product of cloneset sizes.

A single record per CDR3 protein comes from TCRdb applying MiXCR to the 5' RACE reads. Of fewer than 450,000 distinct CDR3 sequences in the sample, more than 25% were seen once. All three twin pairs grew up together with likely shared infections and vaccines. A few counts support this clonotype. Its antigen is as yet unknown. The sequencing input was PBMCs. This clonotype was obtained from a woman aged 18 to 55 in good health.

CDR3 region: CASSVKGGGLEQFF. In DNA, the CDR3 is TGTGCCAGCAGCGTAAAGGGCGGCGGTCTTGAGCAGTTCTTC. The chain joins TRBV9 to TRBJ2-1; no firm D call. V gave up 1 base and J gave up 9 bases, with 14 bases separating them. Looked up from germline, CDR1 is SGDLS and CDR2 is YYNGEE. The CDR3 is 14 amino acids. Complete variable domain (other parts from reference TRBV9 and TRBJ2-1): DSGVTQTPKHLITATGQRVTLRCSPRSGDLSVYWYQQSLDQGLQFLIQYYNGEERAKGNILERFSAQQFPDLHSELNLSSLELGDSALYFCASSVKGGGLEQFFGPGTRLTVL.